The next 2 T cell receptor beta chains were all read from a single sample in a study of blood T cell repertoires in COVID-19. Generated by immunoSEQ multiplex PCR, the TCRdb table keeps only in-frame clones and is missing some. Of more than 300,000 clones listed, 85% to 95% are singletons. The sample comprised PBMCs or T cells enriched from blood (not recorded which). Receptors originate from a woman under 40 who had been exposed to COVID-19.

J is TRBJ1-1 and V is TRBV2, with TRBD1 identical over 8 bases. Germline CDR1 is SNHLY and CDR2 is FYNNEI. The V and J ends lost 6 bases and 9 bases, in that order; junction bases with no gene match: 6. The CDR3 sequence is 12 residues long. The CDR3 sequence: CASRSRQGKAFF. The CDR3 bases are TGTGCCAGCAGAAGTCGACAGGGGAAAGCTTTCTTT.

The gene calls are TRBV4-1 and TRBJ2-3; D may be TRBD1 (6 bases). V was pared by 0 bases and J by 4 bases, with 17 bases between. The germline gives CDR1 MGHRA, CDR2 YSYEKL. The CDR3 is made up of 17 amino acids. The CDR3 coding sequence is TGCGCCAGCAGCCAAGATAAGCGGACAGAGAAGGCAGATACGCAGTATTTT. Translated: CASSQDKRTEKADTQYF.